This is a list of T cell receptor beta chains from one sample in a study of CD4+ T cells in melanoma. Libraries were prepared by immunoSEQ multiplex PCR; TCRdb keeps only in-frame clonotypes and omits some of them. This sample yields about 10,000 clones, of which roughly 60% are seen a single time; more than 10% belongs to the top ten. Sequences were obtained from cells from a culture (not recorded whether cultured in vitro). These receptors originate from a human donor with melanoma. The CDR3 runs from the conserved cysteine through the conserved F or W. Fields, in order: V gene, clone size, J gene, D gene, CDR3 length, CDR3 DNA, CDR3 protein. D genes are given only for firm matches. Rows give clone size only sometimes, using once, few, many, or a class for an expanded clone.

TRBV27	NA	TRBJ1-1	NA	18	TGTGCCAGCCGAACCGTGATATTCTCCGACCAGGGGAACACTGAAGCTTTCTTT	CASRTVIFSDQGNTEAFF
TRBV7-9	few	TRBJ2-3	TRBD2	15	TGTGCCAGCAGCCACGGTAGCGGGGGTGAAGATACGCAGTATTTT	CASSHGSGGEDTQYF
TRBV5-5	few	TRBJ1-4	NA	15	TGTGCCAGCAGCCCTCGGGGCGGAATTAATGAAAAACTGTTTTTT	CASSPRGGINEKLFF
TRBV7-8	few	TRBJ2-5	NA	16	TGTGCCAGCAGCTTAGCGCGGGCAGGGTATCGAGAGACCCAGTACTTC	CASSLARAGYRETQYF
TRBV18	NA	TRBJ2-7	NA	14	TGTGCCAGCTCACGCGCCGGGACCCTCTACGAGCAGTACTTC	CASSRAGTLYEQYF
TRBV9	NA	TRBJ2-1	NA	10	TGTGCCCGCCGCCAATGGGAGCAGTTCTTC	CARRQWEQFF
TRBV19	NA	TRBJ1-2	NA	13	TGTGCCAGTAGTAGGGAAGGGCAGCGCGGCTACACCTTC	CASSREGQRGYTF
TRBV6-5	NA	TRBJ1-2	NA	12	TGTGCCAGCAGTACGGGGCAGTATGGCTACACCTTC	CASSTGQYGYTF
TRBV9	NA	TRBJ2-7	NA	15	TGTGCCAGCAGCGTAGGACAGGCCCTTCCCTACGAGCAGTACTTC	CASSVGQALPYEQYF
TRBV6-5	NA	TRBJ1-1	NA	14	TGTGCCAGCAGAAAGCCGGGACTGATAGCTGAAGCTTTCTTT	CASRKPGLIAEAFF
TRBV6-5	once	TRBJ2-5	NA	13	TGTGCCAGCAGTTACTCGAGGGCTAAGACCCAGTACTTC	CASSYSRAKTQYF
TRBV6-5	NA	TRBJ2-1	NA	11	TGTGCCACCCAGATGAGAGGTGAGCAGTTCTTC	CATQMRGEQFF
TRBV6-6	NA	TRBJ1-1	TRBD1	16	TGTGCCAGCAGTTACTATAGGACAGGGGATGAAACTGAAGCTTTCTTT	CASSYYRTGDETEAFF
TRBV7-9	few	TRBJ1-3	NA	15	TGTGCCAGCAGCAGTCCACGGGACGGGGGAAACACCATATATTTT	CASSSPRDGGNTIYF
TRBV5-1	NA	TRBJ1-1	NA	13	TGCGCCAGCAAGTCCGGGCCCAAAACAGAAGCTTTCTTT	CASKSGPKTEAFF
TRBV30	few	TRBJ1-1	NA	13	TGTGCCTGGAGTACCAGAATGAACACTGAAGCTTTCTTT	CAWSTRMNTEAFF
TRBV30	few	TRBJ1-2	NA	14	TGTGCCTGGAGTGTAAATCGTCTTGATGAGGGCTACACCTTC	CAWSVNRLDEGYTF
TRBV6-1	NA	TRBJ1-2	TRBD1	14	TGTGCCAGCAGAGGGGACAGGGCGCCGGGTGGCTACACCTTC	CASRGDRAPGGYTF
TRBV5-1	NA	TRBJ2-3	NA	14	TGCGCCAGCAGCCCCCCCGGCGGGGGCGTTACGCAGTATTTT	CASSPPGGGVTQYF
TRBV2	NA	TRBJ2-7	TRBD1	14	TGTGCCAGCAGGGGGACAGGGGTGGTCCACGAGCAGTACTTC	CASRGTGVVHEQYF
TRBV5-1	NA	TRBJ2-3	TRBD2	15	TGCGCCAGCAGCTCGGGGACTAGCGGGTTTGATACGCAGTATTTT	CASSSGTSGFDTQYF
TRBV6-5	few	TRBJ1-1	TRBD1	14	TGTGCCAGCAGTTACGGGACAGGGGTTACTGAAGCTTTCTTT	CASSYGTGVTEAFF
TRBV10-1	NA	TRBJ2-1	TRBD2	15	TGCGCCAGCAGTGAGTACCTAGCGGGGGTCAATGAGCAGTTCTTC	CASSEYLAGVNEQFF
TRBV9	NA	TRBJ2-5	NA	15	TGTGCCAGCAGCGTACGGTCGAACCCCGGAGAGACCCAGTACTTC	CASSVRSNPGETQYF
TRBV7-6	NA	TRBJ2-5	NA	14	TGTGCCAGCAGCTTAAACGTAGTTCAAGAGACCCAGTACTTC	CASSLNVVQETQYF
TRBV5-1	NA	TRBJ2-1	TRBD1	14	TGCGCCAGCAGCAGGGGGCAACAATACAATGAGCAGTTCTTC	CASSRGQQYNEQFF
TRBV4-1	NA	TRBJ1-2	NA	13	TGCGCCAGCAGCCAAGATGCCAGGGTCGGATACACCTTC	CASSQDARVGYTF
TRBV14	few	TRBJ1-4	NA	16	TGTGCCAGCAGCCTTACCACAGGGTCCGGACTGGAAAAACTGTTTTTT	CASSLTTGSGLEKLFF
TRBV5-5	NA	TRBJ1-5	NA	14	TGTGCCAGCAGCAAAGGACAGAGCAATCAGCCCCAGCATTTT	CASSKGQSNQPQHF
TRBV5-6	NA	TRBJ1-4	TRBD1	15	TGTGCCAGCAGCTTTCTGGGACAGTATAATGAAAAACTGTTTTTT	CASSFLGQYNEKLFF
TRBV19	NA	TRBJ1-3	NA	14	TGTGCCAGTACAATCATCGACTCTGGAAACACCATATATTTT	CASTIIDSGNTIYF
TRBV30	NA	TRBJ1-1	NA	14	TGTGCCTGGAGGTCCTCCCCTGCCGGAACTGAAGCTTTCTTT	CAWRSSPAGTEAFF
TRBV27	once	TRBJ2-5	TRBD1	14	TGTGCCAGCACCGCGACAGGGTTCGGGGAGACCCAGTACTTC	CASTATGFGETQYF
TRBV6-6	NA	TRBJ1-1	NA	13	TGTGCCACCTCGTCGAGGGGGAACACTGAAGCTTTCTTT	CATSSRGNTEAFF
TRBV30	NA	TRBJ1-5	NA	13	TGTGCCTGGAGTGCAGGAATTACTCAGCCCCAGCATTTT	CAWSAGITQPQHF
TRBV15	few	TRBJ2-1	TRBD1	16	TGTGCCACCCAGAGAACTCAGGGGGCGTTCTACAATGAGCAGTTCTTC	CATQRTQGAFYNEQFF
TRBV2	NA	TRBJ2-3	NA	14	TGTGCCAGCAGGAGAACGGCTACTTCGGATACGCAGTATTTT	CASRRTATSDTQYF
TRBV5-4	NA	TRBJ2-2	NA	15	TGTGCCAGCAGCTTGGATACCCTGAACACCGGGGAGCTGTTTTTT	CASSLDTLNTGELFF
TRBV4-1	NA	TRBJ1-3	TRBD1	16	TGCGCCAGCAGCCTCGGGGGACAGGCGGTTTTAAACACCATATATTTT	CASSLGGQAVLNTIYF
TRBV7-9	NA	TRBJ2-7	NA	14	TGTGCCAGCAGTAAAACCGCCGGGGTGTACGAGCAGTACTTC	CASSKTAGVYEQYF
TRBV7-3	NA	TRBJ2-1	TRBD2	13	TGTGCCAGCAGCTTAGGGCTAACTAGCGGGCAGTTCTTC	CASSLGLTSGQFF
TRBV6-5	NA	TRBJ1-2	TRBD1	14	TGTGCCAGCACCCGGGACAGGGGAACCTATGGCTACACCTTC	CASTRDRGTYGYTF
TRBV13	NA	TRBJ2-1	NA	15	TGTGCCAGCAGCCCCCGGTGGAGCTCCTACAATGAGCAGTTCTTC	CASSPRWSSYNEQFF
TRBV7-8	NA	TRBJ1-1	NA	14	TGTGCCAGCAGCAAACAGGCTTCTGCAGCTGAAGCTTTCTTT	CASSKQASAAEAFF
TRBV2	few	TRBJ1-2	TRBD1	15	TGTGCCAGCAGGGGACAGGGCCTATCTAACTATGGCTACACCTTC	CASRGQGLSNYGYTF
TRBV14	NA	TRBJ2-7	TRBD1	13	TGTGCCAGCAGGTCCGGACAGGGCCGCGAGCAGTACTTC	CASRSGQGREQYF
TRBV7-2	once	TRBJ2-3	NA	12	TGTGCCAGCAGCTTAAGCGCAGATACGCAGTATTTT	CASSLSADTQYF
TRBV6-5	once	TRBJ1-2	NA	15	TGTGCCAGCAGACTGTCTGGACAGAAAAGTTCTGGCTACACCTTC	CASRLSGQKSSGYTF
TRBV9	few	TRBJ1-1	TRBD1	15	TGTGCCAGCAGCGTGGACAGGGGACGGAACACTGAAGCTTTCTTT	CASSVDRGRNTEAFF
TRBV20-1	NA	TRBJ1-5	NA	10	TGCAGTGCTAGTTGGCAGCCCCAGCATTTT	CSASWQPQHF
TRBV2	NA	TRBJ1-5	TRBD1	14	TGTGCCAGCAGCGAAAGGGGGCGCAATCAGCCCCAGCATTTT	CASSERGRNQPQHF
TRBV6-1	NA	TRBJ2-6	NA	15	TGTGCCAGCCGGACGGGAGCATCTGGGGCCAACGTCCTGACTTTC	CASRTGASGANVLTF
TRBV6-6	NA	TRBJ2-2	NA	14	TGTGCCAGCAGCCAGCGACAAGGAACCGGGGAGCTGTTTTTT	CASSQRQGTGELFF